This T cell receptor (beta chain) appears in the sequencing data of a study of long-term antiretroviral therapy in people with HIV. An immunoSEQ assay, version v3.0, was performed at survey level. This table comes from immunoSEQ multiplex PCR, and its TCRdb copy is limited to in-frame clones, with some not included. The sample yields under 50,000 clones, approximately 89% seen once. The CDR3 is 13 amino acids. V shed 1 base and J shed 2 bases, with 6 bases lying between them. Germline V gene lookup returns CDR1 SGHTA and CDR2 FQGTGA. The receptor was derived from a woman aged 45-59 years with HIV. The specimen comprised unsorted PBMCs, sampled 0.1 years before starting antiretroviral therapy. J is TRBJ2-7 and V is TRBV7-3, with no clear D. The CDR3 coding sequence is TGTGCCAGCAGCTTAAATAGGGCCTACGAGCAGTACTTC. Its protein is CASSLNRAYEQYF.